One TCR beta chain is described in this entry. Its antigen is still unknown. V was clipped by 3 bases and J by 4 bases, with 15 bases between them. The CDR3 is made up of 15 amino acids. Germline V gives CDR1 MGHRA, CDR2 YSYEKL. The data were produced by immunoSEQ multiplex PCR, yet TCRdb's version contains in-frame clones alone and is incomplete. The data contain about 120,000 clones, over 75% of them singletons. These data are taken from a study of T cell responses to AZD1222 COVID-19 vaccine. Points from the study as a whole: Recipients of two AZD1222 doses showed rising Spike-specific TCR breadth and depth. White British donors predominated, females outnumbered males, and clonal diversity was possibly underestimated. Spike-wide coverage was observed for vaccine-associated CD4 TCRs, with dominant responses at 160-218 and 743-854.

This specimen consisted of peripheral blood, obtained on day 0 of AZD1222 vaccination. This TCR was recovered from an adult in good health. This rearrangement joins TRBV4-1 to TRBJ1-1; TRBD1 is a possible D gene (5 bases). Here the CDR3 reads CASSQPTKGITEAFF. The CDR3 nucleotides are TGCGCCAGCAGCCAGCCCACGAAGGGGATCACTGAAGCTTTCTTT.